The 26 T cell receptor beta chains below were found in one sample sequenced in a study of shared clonotypes between healthy human individuals. Only in-frame clones appear in the TCRdb table, and some are missing; sequencing was by immunoSEQ multiplex PCR. The sample includes fewer than 3 million clones, about 90% of them seen just once. Sequencing used naive CD4+ T cells from PBMCs. Subset: CD45RA+ positively selected. The receptors come from a man aged 18-30 years in good health. Some clones in this sample may be carry-over from other donors' samples.

The chain employs TRBV11-2 and TRBJ2-1; TRBD1 agrees at 9 bases. There are 16 residues in the CDR3. V shed 5 bases and J 4 bases; nucleotides not matched to a gene: 9. From germline, CDR1 is SGHAT and CDR2 FQNNGV. The CDR3 protein is CASSLGTGRTYNEQFF. CDR3 DNA: TGTGCCAGCAGCCTTGGGACAGGGAGGACATACAATGAGCAGTTCTTC.

V gene TRBV28 combines with J gene TRBJ2-3; 8 nucleotides line up with TRBD2. This CDR3 comprises 16 residues. Per the germline V gene, CDR1 is MDHEN and CDR2 is SYDVKM. Unmatched junction bases numbered 12, after V lost 5 bases and J lost 5 bases. CDR3 sequence: CASSRGAGGDIDTQYF. As DNA, the CDR3 is TGTGCCAGCAGTCGAGGCGCGGGGGGCGATATAGATACGCAGTATTTT.

The V and J genes are TRBV9 and TRBJ1-1, with D uncertain. Trimming removed 3 bases at V and 2 bases at J, with 11 bases between. CDR3 length: 14 residues. Germline lookup yields CDR1 SGDLS and CDR2 YYNGEE. The CDR3 loop reads CASSAGSLNTEAFF. DNA for the CDR3: TGTGCCAGCAGCGCCGGGTCTCTAAACACTGAAGCTTTCTTT.

V gene TRBV5-4 combines with J gene TRBJ2-2; D gene ambiguous. CDR3 length: 13 residues. CDR1 and CDR2 (germline): SGHNT, YYREEE (reference sequence). Trimming removed 1 base from V and 4 bases from J, with 5 bases in between. The CDR3, as DNA: TGTGCCAGCAGCTTGTACGGCACCGGGGAGCTGTTTTTT. Residues: CASSLYGTGELFF.

Concerning this clone: Other nucleotide sequences in the sample specify the same CDR3. The V and J genes are TRBV29-1 and TRBJ2-1, with D uncertain. Trimming shortened V by 7 bases and J by 0 bases, and 7 bases separated the two germline ends. The CDR3 consists of 12 residues. Germline V gene lookup returns CDR1 SQVTM and CDR2 ANQGSEA. The CDR3 protein is CSARSSYNEQFF. The CDR3 DNA sequence: TGCAGCGCACGGAGCTCCTACAATGAGCAGTTCTTC.

This clone came up once. V and J are TRBV19 and TRBJ1-4, with a weak D call TRBD1 (6 bases). The CDR3 runs 16 residues. With 5 bases removed from V and 8 bases from J, the gap between germline ends came to 21 bases. Germline V lookup: CDR1 LNHDA, CDR2 SQIVND (reference sequence). CDR3 sequence: CASSQGTLGRREKLFF. DNA for the CDR3: TGTGCCAGTAGTCAGGGGACTTTGGGGCGTCGGGAAAAACTGTTTTTT.

Turning to this clone: Distinct nucleotide sequences in the sample also encode this CDR3. The CDR3 sequence: CASSLGLAGSDTQYF. Written as DNA, the CDR3 is TGTGCCAGCAGCTTGGGACTAGCGGGCTCAGATACGCAGTATTTT. The rearrangement links TRBV7-3 to TRBJ2-3; 12 bases are a match to TRBD2. In germline, CDR1 is SGHTA, CDR2 FQGTGA. The CDR3 length is 15 residues. The junction had 2 bases not matched to a gene; V was cut back by 3 bases and J by 4 bases.

This rearrangement joins TRBV30 to TRBJ2-1; the D call may be TRBD1 or TRBD2 (5 bases each). Trimming removed 7 bases from V and 4 bases from J, with 20 bases in between. Per germline, CDR1 GTSNPN and CDR2 SVGIG (reference sequence). CDR3 length: 15 residues. The CDR3: CALGELSHTYNEQFF. The CDR3, as DNA: TGTGCCTTGGGGGAGCTGTCGCATACGTACAATGAGCAGTTCTTC.

The chain is built from TRBV19 and TRBJ1-2, with no clear D. The V end lost 8 bases, the J end lost 4 bases, and 17 bases lay between the germline ends. The CDR3 is made up of 14 amino acids. The germline V gene encodes CDR1 LNHDA and CDR2 SQIVND (reference sequence). CDR3 in amino acids: CASASGPEGYGYTF. As DNA, the CDR3 is TGTGCCAGTGCATCCGGTCCTGAGGGCTATGGCTACACCTTC.

For this clone: Additional DNA sequences in this sample encode the identical CDR3. The chain uses TRBV7-2 and TRBJ2-3; D remains ambiguous. Per germline, CDR1 SGHTA and CDR2 FQGNSA. Trimming removed 1 base at V and 0 bases at J, with 8 bases between. This CDR3 region has 15 residues. CDR3 region: CASSLVAGSTDTQYF. The CDR3, as DNA: TGTGCCAGCAGCTTAGTTGCAGGCAGCACAGATACGCAGTATTTT.

V gene TRBV23-1 combines with J gene TRBJ2-3, with D unresolved. TRBV23-1 is assigned to the ORF class and has an uncertain function. Trimming stripped 2 bases from V and 6 bases from J, with 18 bases between. The CDR3 has 16 residues. The CDR3, as DNA: TGCGCCAGCAGTCAACAGGCGTCGCGACTCTCGGATACGCAGTATTTT. As protein: CASSQQASRLSDTQYF.

The chain is built from TRBV5-1 and TRBJ2-3, with 10 nucleotides matching TRBD1. Per the germline V gene, CDR1 is SGHRS and CDR2 is YFSETQ. V lost 6 bases to trimming and J lost 5 bases; unmatched junction nucleotides: 9. CDR3 length equals 15 residues. CDR3 protein: CASKKGTGAVDTQYF. The CDR3 DNA sequence: TGCGCCAGCAAAAAAGGGACAGGGGCTGTAGATACGCAGTATTTT.

The rearrangement joins TRBV19 to TRBJ1-5; no clear D. The CDR3 loop spans 15 amino acids. CDR1 and CDR2 (germline): LNHDA, SQIVND (reference sequence). V was shortened by 2 bases and J by 7 bases, with 15 bases between the two germline ends. The CDR3 DNA reads TGTGCCAGTAGTATATACGGGCCAGGACGGCAGCCCCAGCATTTT. Its translation: CASSIYGPGRQPQHF.

V usage is TRBV27 and J usage is TRBJ1-1, with D uncertain. This CDR3 is built from 15 residues. V was pared by 6 bases and J by 1 base, with 15 bases between. Germline V CDR1 and CDR2: MNHEY, SMNVEV (reference sequence). CDR3 residues: CASSRWQTKNTEAFF. For the CDR3, the DNA is TGTGCCAGCAGCCGATGGCAGACAAAGAACACTGAAGCTTTCTTT.

The count of this clone is one. The chain couples TRBV6-5 to TRBJ2-6; D is uncertain. This CDR3 has 15 residues. The germline CDR1 and CDR2 sequences are MNHEY and SVGAGI. V was pared by 6 bases and J by 0 bases, with 9 bases between. For the CDR3, the DNA is TGTGCCAGCAGCCTTGGACCCTCTGGGGCCAACGTCCTGACTTTC. This codes for CASSLGPSGANVLTF.

With respect to this clone: Distinct nucleotide sequences in the sample also encode this CDR3. The chain carries TRBV7-2 and TRBJ1-2; 7 bases agree with TRBD1. Germline CDR1 reads SGHTA; CDR2 reads FQGNSA. The CDR3 consists of 13 residues. Trimming removed 5 bases from V and 2 bases from J; junction bases left unmatched: 2. The CDR3 spells CASSPDRNYGYTF. CDR3 coding DNA: TGTGCCAGCAGCCCGGACAGGAACTATGGCTACACCTTC.

CDR3 in DNA: TGTGCCAGTAGTATTTACGGCAGCAACTCTGGAAACACCATATATTTT. It codes for CASSIYGSNSGNTIYF. The chain couples TRBV19 to TRBJ1-3; D is unclear. Between the trimmed V and J ends, which lost 3 bases and 0 bases, there was a span of 12 bases. The CDR3 runs 16 residues. The germline V gene encodes CDR1 LNHDA and CDR2 SQIVND (reference sequence).

This chain connects TRBV5-1 to TRBJ2-5; TRBD1 is a possible D gene (6 bases). The CDR3 loop spans 14 amino acids. Germline values: CDR1 SGHRS, CDR2 YFSETQ. V dropped 2 bases and J dropped 5 bases, with 13 bases sitting between them. The CDR3 is CASSLQGIAETQYF. Here the CDR3 DNA reads TGCGCCAGCAGCTTACAGGGAATTGCGGAGACCCAGTACTTC.

The V and J genes are TRBV6-1 and TRBJ2-1, with D possibly being TRBD2 (5 bases). V was cut by 11 bases and J by 4 bases, with 15 bases left in between. The CDR3 spans 13 residues. The germline gives CDR1 MNHNS, CDR2 SASEGT. For the CDR3, the DNA is TGTGCCGCCTTAGGCGGGCTATACAATGAGCAGTTCTTC. Translated: CAALGGLYNEQFF.

V gene TRBV19 combines with J gene TRBJ2-3; TRBD1 matches at 10 bases. CDR1 is LNHDA and CDR2 is SQIVND in the germline V gene (reference sequence). The CDR3 runs 16 residues. With V trimmed by 4 bases and J by 4 bases, 8 bases remained unmatched. The CDR3 sequence is CASSKPGQGYADTQYF. In nucleotides, the CDR3 is TGTGCCAGTAGTAAACCGGGACAGGGGTACGCAGATACGCAGTATTTT.

CDR3 sequence (DNA): TGTGCCAGCCACGGGGAACAGTGGGGGGCCAAAAACATTCAGTACTTC. Its translation: CASHGEQWGAKNIQYF. This chain connects TRBV28 to TRBJ2-4, with D possibly called TRBD1 or TRBD2 (5 bases each). Looked up from germline, CDR1 is MDHEN and CDR2 is SYDVKM. The V gene lost 8 bases and the J gene lost 1 base, with 18 bases spanning the gap. The CDR3 totals 16 residues.

V gene TRBV4-1 combines with J gene TRBJ2-7; D gene ambiguous. The germline V gene encodes CDR1 MGHRA and CDR2 YSYEKL. V lost 0 bases and J lost 0, with 9 bases in between. The length of the CDR3 is 15 residues. The CDR3 region is CASSQEWRSSYEQYF. CDR3 DNA: TGCGCCAGCAGCCAAGAATGGCGGAGCTCCTACGAGCAGTACTTC.

The V and J genes are TRBV5-4 and TRBJ2-5; a weak D match, TRBD2 (6 bases). Per germline, CDR1 SGHNT and CDR2 YYREEE (reference sequence). The V end was cut by 4 bases, the J end by 2 bases, with 18 bases between. The CDR3 loop spans 16 amino acids. In nucleotides, the CDR3 is TGTGCCAGCAGCCCTGGGTGGCGGGGTAGTCAAGAGACCCAGTACTTC. It translates to CASSPGWRGSQETQYF.

This clone was observed a handful of times. The chain links TRBV5-4 to TRBJ1-1; D gene unclear. This CDR3 has 14 amino acids. Germline V CDR1 and CDR2: SGHNT, YYREEE (reference sequence). V was shortened by 0 bases and J by 0 bases, with 6 bases between the two germline ends. CDR3 sequence: CASSLEHLNTEAFF. CDR3 nucleotides: TGTGCCAGCAGCTTGGAACACCTGAACACTGAAGCTTTCTTT.

This chain joins TRBV7-8 and TRBJ2-3, with TRBD1 identical over 8 bases. Trimming cost V 4 bases and J 6 bases; bases outside gene matches: 6. The CDR3 runs to 14 residues. Germline lookup yields CDR1 SGHVS and CDR2 FQNEAQ. This CDR3 reads CASSWDRFADTQYF. CDR3 coding DNA: TGTGCCAGCAGCTGGGACAGGTTCGCGGATACGCAGTATTTT.

The chain combines TRBV27 with TRBJ2-3; tentatively, D is TRBD1 (6 bases). Germline loops: CDR1 MNHEY, CDR2 SMNVEV (reference sequence). V was cut by 8 bases and J by 4 bases, with 16 bases left in between. This CDR3 contains 14 residues. For the CDR3, the DNA is TGTGCCAGCTTAGATCTACAGGGTGCAGATACGCAGTATTTT. Protein product: CASLDLQGADTQYF.